These T cell receptor beta chains were read from a single sample in a study of T cell repertoires in cytomegalovirus infection. Via MiXCR, TCRdb re-called the reads, giving one row per CDR3 protein. The data contain roughly 140,000 distinct CDR3 sequences, about a quarter of them seen just once; the ten biggest clones take up 10% to 11%. The material sequenced was PBMCs. The receptors were sampled from a human donor in good health (CMV status not recorded). Some clones in this sample may be carry-over from other donors' samples. CDR3s include the opening cysteine and the closing phenylalanine or tryptophan. A D gene is named only where the DNA matches it firmly. Some rows have no size entry. The others give once, few or many, or a class for an expanded clone.

j_call v_call clone_size d_call cdr3_aa cdr3_nt
TRBJ2-3 TRBV11-2 few . CASSLKGGASGTDTQYF TGTGCCAGCAGCTTAAAAGGAGGGGCTAGCGGCACAGATACGCAGTATTTT
TRBJ2-7 TRBV5-4 . . CASSLGGQRYEQYF TGTGCCAGCAGCCTGGGGGGGCAGCGCTACGAGCAGTACTTC
TRBJ2-5 TRBV7-9 . TRBD2 CASSEAGEETQYF TGTGCCAGCAGTGAAGCGGGGGAAGAGACCCAGTACTTC
TRBJ2-7 TRBV5-1 few TRBD2 CASSFSSGSSYEQYF TGCGCCAGCAGCTTTTCTAGCGGGAGCTCCTACGAGCAGTACTTC
TRBJ1-5 TRBV20-1 few . CSAKPGVNQPQHF TGCAGTGCTAAGCCGGGGGTTAATCAGCCCCAGCATTTT
TRBJ2-4 TRBV7-2 many . CASREGVSDKNIQYF TGTGCCAGCAGGGAGGGGGTTTCAGACAAAAACATTCAGTACTTC
TRBJ2-6 TRBV7-9 . TRBD1 CASSLAGTASSGANVLTF TGTGCCAGCAGCTTGGCCGGGACAGCGAGCTCTGGGGCCAACGTCCTGACTTTC
TRBJ2-3 TRBV7-9 many TRBD2 CASSLAGGLGFTDTQYF TGTGCCAGCAGCTTAGCGGGAGGACTAGGCTTTACAGATACGCAGTATTTT
TRBJ2-7 TRBV5-6 . . CASSLDQGPSSYEQYF TGTGCCAGCAGCTTGGATCAGGGGCCAAGCTCCTACGAGCAGTACTTC
TRBJ1-6 TRBV25-1 . . CASSETGPTYNSPLHF TGTGCCAGCAGTGAAACAGGGCCCACCTATAATTCACCCCTCCACTTT
TRBJ2-3 TRBV6-5 many TRBD2 CASSYSSGGRASTDTQYF TGTGCCAGCAGTTACTCTAGCGGGGGGCGTGCTAGCACAGATACGCAGTATTTT
TRBJ2-3 TRBV20-1 . TRBD2 CSARGLAVAYTQYF TGCAGTGCTAGGGGACTAGCGGTGGCCTATACGCAGTATTTT
TRBJ2-1 TRBV5-1 . TRBD2 CASSLALANNEQFF TGCGCCAGCAGCTTGGCACTAGCGAACAATGAGCAGTTCTTC
TRBJ1-6 TRBV6-1 . . CASSEYENSPLHF TGTGCCAGCAGTGAATACGAGAATTCACCCCTCCACTTT
TRBJ1-1 TRBV19 few . CASSWSKNTEAFF TGTGCCAGTAGTTGGTCAAAAAACACTGAAGCTTTCTTT
TRBJ2-1 TRBV7-6 few TRBD2 CASSRAGGTNNEQFF TGTGCTAGCAGCCGAGCGGGGGGGACAAACAATGAGCAGTTCTTC
TRBJ1-4 TRBV7-9 few TRBD1 CASRTGQGTPNEKLFF TGTGCCAGCAGAACGGGACAGGGGACGCCCAATGAAAAACTGTTTTTT
TRBJ2-3 TRBV7-2 many . CASSFRGYTDTQYF TGTGCCAGCAGCTTTAGAGGGTACACAGATACGCAGTATTTT
TRBJ2-7 TRBV28 . . CASSLRQPSSYEQYF TGTGCCAGCAGTCTCAGACAACCCAGCTCCTACGAGCAGTACTTC
TRBJ1-4 TRBV28 many TRBD1 CASSIQTGGNEKLFF TGTGCCAGCAGTATACAAACAGGGGGCAATGAAAAACTGTTTTTT
TRBJ1-6 TRBV20-1 few TRBD1 CSAGSGQAASPLHF TGCAGTGCTGGATCCGGACAGGCAGCATCACCCCTCCACTTT
TRBJ2-7 TRBV27 once . CASSLSVTGRYEQYF TGTGCCAGCAGTTTATCGGTGACAGGACGCTACGAGCAGTACTTC
TRBJ2-5 TRBV7-3 . . CASSRLGGPGETQYF TGTGCCAGCAGCCGACTAGGGGGGCCGGGAGAGACCCAGTACTTC
TRBJ2-6 TRBV2 once . CASSPMFSGANVLTF TGTGCCAGCAGCCCCATGTTCTCTGGGGCCAACGTCCTGACTTTC
TRBJ1-2 TRBV12-3/TRBV12-4 few TRBD1 CASSLAGTGYGYTF TGTGCCAGCAGTTTAGCGGGGACAGGGTATGGCTACACCTTC
TRBJ1-1 TRBV12-3/TRBV12-4 . . CASSLRGREAFF TGTGCCAGCAGTCTCCGTGGTCGTGAAGCTTTCTTT
TRBJ1-3 TRBV4-3 . TRBD1 CASSQAGQSSGNTIYF TGCGCCAGCAGCCAAGCGGGACAGAGCTCTGGAAACACCATATATTTT
TRBJ1-6 TRBV28 few . CASQEGRSYNSPLHF TGTGCCAGCCAAGAAGGACGGAGCTATAATTCACCCCTCCACTTT
TRBJ2-7 TRBV6-1 few . CATHKDTSYEQYF TGTGCCACCCACAAGGACACGTCCTACGAGCAGTACTTC
TRBJ2-3 TRBV11-3 few . CASSFVEDTQYF TGTGCCAGCAGCTTCGTCGAGGATACGCAGTATTTT
TRBJ2-3 TRBV12-5 . . CASGLVLEGRGRTDTQYF TGTGCTAGTGGTTTGGTCCTTGAAGGGAGAGGGCGCACAGATACGCAGTATTTT
TRBJ2-1 TRBV20-1 . TRBD1 CSARRDRVYNEQFF TGCAGTGCTCGTCGGGACAGGGTCTACAATGAGCAGTTCTTC
TRBJ2-3 TRBV28 few . CASSLMTATQYF TGTGCCAGCAGTTTAATGACGGCTACGCAGTATTTT
TRBJ1-6 TRBV4-1 . . CASSQDSAILAPLHF TGCGCCAGCAGCCAAGATAGTGCTATTTTGGCACCCCTCCACTTT
TRBJ2-7 TRBV14 . . CASSYPGARLIKQYF TGTGCCAGCAGCTACCCCGGGGCCCGCCTCATCAAGCAGTACTTC
TRBJ2-2 TRBV5-5 . . CASSHLTGNTGELFF TGTGCCAGCAGCCACCTTACCGGGAACACCGGGGAGCTGTTTTTT
TRBJ2-7 TRBV29-1 many . CSVGNSDREQYF TGCAGCGTTGGTAATAGCGATCGAGAGCAGTACTTC
TRBJ2-3 TRBV7-2 . TRBD2 CASSRGLAGGGRTDTQYF TGTGCCAGCAGCCGGGGACTAGCGGGGGGGGGGCGCACAGATACGCAGTATTTT
TRBJ1-6 TRBV7-2 medium-sized . CASSSPRRIYNSPLHF TGTGCCAGCAGCTCTCCTCGACGGATCTATAATTCACCCCTCCACTTT
TRBJ2-7 TRBV7-2 many . CASRRVWDRSYEQYF TGTGCCAGCAGACGGGTGTGGGACCGCTCCTACGAGCAGTACTTC
TRBJ1-5 TRBV29-1 few TRBD1 CSVSTGSHQPQHF TGCAGCGTTTCGACAGGGAGCCATCAGCCCCAGCATTTT
TRBJ2-7 TRBV7-2 many TRBD2 CASSLGTSPTYEQYF TGTGCCAGCAGCTTAGGGACTAGCCCTACCTACGAGCAGTACTTC
TRBJ2-5 TRBV5-1 few . CASSLGQYQETQYF TGCGCCAGCAGCTTGGGACAGTACCAAGAGACCCAGTACTTC
TRBJ1-5 TRBV28 many . CASSLIWGQSNQPQHF TGTGCCAGCAGCCTCATTTGGGGACAAAGCAATCAGCCCCAGCATTTT
TRBJ1-5 TRBV28 many TRBD1 CASSFARGYNQPQHF TGTGCCAGCAGTTTTGCCAGGGGGTACAATCAGCCCCAGCATTTT
TRBJ2-1 TRBV12-3/TRBV12-4 few . CASSQDGSSYNEQFF TGTGCCAGCAGTCAAGACGGGAGCTCCTACAATGAGCAGTTCTTC
TRBJ2-1 TRBV29-1 many TRBD2 CSLGLAGGRSEQFF TGCAGCTTAGGGCTAGCGGGAGGGCGGAGTGAGCAGTTCTTC
TRBJ2-1 TRBV10-3 few . CAITGHNEQFF TGTGCCATCACCGGACACAATGAGCAGTTCTTC
TRBJ2-7 TRBV7-2 many . CASSLMTKEQYF TGTGCCAGCAGCTTAATGACAAAAGAGCAGTACTTC
TRBJ2-5 TRBV27 few TRBD1 CASSRTGGQETQYF TGTGCCAGCAGTCGGACAGGGGGCCAAGAGACCCAGTACTTC
TRBJ2-1 TRBV20-1 . TRBD2 CSASVLAGHISYNEQFF TGCAGTGCTAGTGTACTAGCGGGGCATATTTCCTACAATGAGCAGTTCTTC
TRBJ1-5 TRBV28 . . CASSLFRGADNQPQHF TGTGCCAGCAGTTTATTCAGGGGCGCGGACAATCAGCCCCAGCATTTT
TRBJ2-3 TRBV7-9 . . CASSLGATTTDTQYF TGTGCCAGCAGCTTAGGAGCGACTACGACAGATACGCAGTATTTT
TRBJ1-2 TRBV2 . . CASSTREYYGYTF TGTGCCAGCAGTACCAGGGAGTACTATGGCTACACCTTC
TRBJ2-5 TRBV13 . . CASGLTGYQETQYF TGCGCCAGCGGGCTGACAGGGTACCAAGAGACCCAGTACTTC
TRBJ1-5 TRBV28 many . CASSFVGRSGNQPQHF TGTGCCAGCAGTTTCGTCGGACGGTCAGGCAATCAGCCCCAGCATTTT
TRBJ1-1 TRBV14 few . CASSLSRGLTEAFF TGTGCCAGCAGTCTTTCCAGGGGCCTGACTGAAGCTTTCTTT
TRBJ2-5 TRBV7-2 many TRBD2 CASSAGTSGYETQYF TGTGCCAGCAGCGCCGGGACTAGCGGTTACGAGACCCAGTACTTC
TRBJ2-1 TRBV27 . TRBD1 CASSWTGYNEQFF TGTGCCAGCAGTTGGACAGGTTACAATGAGCAGTTCTTC